Listed below are T cell receptor beta chains from one sample, sequenced in a study of control samples from healthy donors and cancer patients. Some clones are missing from TCRdb's copy, which holds only in-frame ones; the method was immunoSEQ multiplex PCR. The sample lists approximately 97,000 clones; around four fifths were seen once. Sequencing was performed on blood. The receptors originated from a man younger than 40 in good health. CDR3s include the opening cysteine and the closing phenylalanine or tryptophan. A D gene is named only where the DNA matches it firmly. Only part of the rows carry a size: once, few, many, or a class if the clone is expanded.

>TRBV6-5|NA|NA|TRBJ2-5
CASRDPFEGTQYF
TGTGCCAGCAGAGACCCCTTCGAGGGGACCCAGTACTTC
>TRBV19|NA|NA|TRBJ1-1
CASTPPGRVNTEAFF
TGTGCCAGTACCCCGCCGGGACGGGTGAACACTGAAGCTTTCTTT
>TRBV15|TRBD1|NA|TRBJ2-7
CATRARDRASGEQYF
TGTGCCACCAGGGCCCGGGACAGGGCAAGCGGCGAGCAGTACTTC
>TRBV2|NA|NA|TRBJ1-2
CASRENRAYGYTF
TGTGCCAGCAGGGAGAACAGGGCCTATGGCTACACCTTC
>TRBV2|NA|NA|TRBJ1-4
CASSRGQSYEKLFF
TGTGCCAGCAGCCGGGGGCAGAGTTATGAAAAACTGTTTTTT
>TRBV9|NA|NA|TRBJ2-2
CASSYTGNTGELFF
TGTGCCAGCAGCTATACAGGGAACACCGGGGAGCTGTTTTTT
>TRBV2|TRBD1|NA|TRBJ1-2
CASSDGTGAVSYGYTF
TGTGCCAGCAGTGACGGGACAGGGGCCGTGAGCTATGGCTACACCTTC
>TRBV5-1|TRBD1|NA|TRBJ2-7
CASSLEQGYEQYF
TGCGCCAGCAGCTTGGAACAGGGGTACGAGCAGTACTTC
>TRBV6-5|TRBD1|NA|TRBJ2-1
CASSRDSYNEQFF
TGTGCCAGCAGTCGGGACAGTTACAATGAGCAGTTCTTC
>TRBV6-5|NA|once|TRBJ1-2
CASRRGINYGYTF
TGTGCCAGCAGGAGGGGGATTAACTATGGCTACACCTTC
>TRBV3-1/TRBV3-2|NA|few|TRBJ2-7
CASSQGGGGRSEQYF
TGTGCCAGCAGCCAAGGAGGTGGGGGGCGGAGCGAGCAGTACTTC
>TRBV5-4|NA|NA|TRBJ1-1
CASSTDSNTEAFF
TGTGCCAGCAGCACGGACTCGAACACTGAAGCTTTCTTT
>TRBV7-9|TRBD1|NA|TRBJ1-6
CASSYGDRGNSPLHF
TGTGCCAGCAGCTATGGGGACAGGGGCAATTCACCCCTCCACTTT
>TRBV2|TRBD1|NA|TRBJ1-2
CASRGSQGVYGYTF
TGTGCCAGCAGGGGCTCGCAGGGGGTCTATGGCTACACCTTC
>TRBV7-9|TRBD2|NA|TRBJ2-7
CASSSRLAGDPYEQYF
TGTGCCAGCAGCTCACGACTAGCGGGGGATCCCTACGAGCAGTACTTC
>TRBV4-1|NA|NA|TRBJ2-7
CASSHPGGYEQYF
TGCGCCAGCAGCCACCCCGGGGGCTACGAGCAGTACTTC
>TRBV13|NA|NA|TRBJ2-3
CASSLRGLTSTDMQYF
TGTGCCAGCAGCTTAAGGGGGCTGACTAGCACAGATATGCAGTATTTT